This T cell receptor beta chain was sequenced for a study of T cells in Graves' hyperthyroidism and ophthalmopathy. Over 18 months, lack of ophthalmopathy progression marked Graves' hyperthyroidism as stable. Overall study findings and caveats: Most expanded thyroid clonotypes above 0.001 also appeared in blood.

This CDR3 contains 14 residues. CDR1 is SGHTS, CDR2 YDEGEE, per germline. The V gene lost 0 bases and the J gene lost 2 bases, with 9 bases spanning the gap. It was RNA transcripts that yielded the amplified TCR beta CDR3 regions. The HTBI primer set was used in a first-round RT-PCR of the TCR CDR3. TCRdb processed the multiplex PCR reads anew with MiXCR; each CDR3 protein has one entry. There are about 690,000 distinct CDR3 sequences in the sample; around 15% occur only once, and less than 20% lies in the top ten. Notes on this clonotype: The antigen is unknown.

This sequence joins TRBV5-8 and TRBJ2-7; unclear D gene. The TCR comes from a man between 50 and 59 years old with Graves' hyperthyroidism. The sequenced sample consisted of blood. The CDR3 sequence: CASSLVRVPYEQYF. The CDR3 bases are TGTGCCAGCAGCTTGGTTCGCGTACCCTACGAGCAGTACTTC.